This TCR beta chain was recorded in a study of T cell clusters in autoimmune cytopenias. In the study overall: Healthy control donors averaged about 52 years of age, with a median of nearly 60 years. Notes on the study in general: TRB repertoire shifts in secondary cytopenia and chronic lymphocytic leukemia mostly reflected lymphoma, not autoimmunity. Primary autoimmune cytopenia patients appeared to lack physiological T cell clusters present in healthy donors.

The CDR3 is 17 residues long. CDR1 LNHDA and CDR2 SQIVND come from the germline V gene (reference sequence). TRB was amplified from 250 ng of peripheral blood genomic DNA per sample. This clonotype is called medium-sized based on its frequency. Its target is unknown. One tube held mixed TRB-A and TRB-B primer pools for touch-down PCR. With the multiplex PCR reads reprocessed, TCRdb shows one record per CDR3 protein and no DNA. This repertoire includes roughly 6,800 distinct CDR3 sequences. The sample was also reused in another study, on T cell repertoires in aging, cancer and after chemotherapy. From that second work: Immunological memory after chemotherapy cannot be judged from the repertoire data.

This clonotype was sampled from a human donor in good health. The chain is built from TRBV19 and TRBJ2-1; TCRdb gives TRBD2 as the D gene, but with no DNA this cannot be confirmed. Sequenced: peripheral blood. The CDR3 here is CASSTPSGRRSYNEQFF.